Below, 18 T cell receptor beta chains from the same sample are listed, as sequenced in a study of shared clonotypes between healthy human individuals. TCRdb's copy holds only in-frame clones and misses some; the assay was immunoSEQ multiplex PCR. Of under 600,000 clones listed, 60% to 80% are singletons. Source material: PBMCs. The receptors derive from a woman aged 35 to 49 in good health. Some clones in this sample may be carry-over from other donors' samples.

Only a few counts were recorded for this clone. The chain combines TRBV7-8 with TRBJ2-3; D unresolved. Trimming removed 5 bases at V and 5 bases at J, with 8 bases between. Germline V gene lookup returns CDR1 SGHVS and CDR2 FQNEAQ. The CDR3 is 12 amino acids. CDR3 bases: TGTGCCAGCAGCCTGGAGTTAGATACGCAGTATTTT. As protein: CASSLELDTQYF.

This clone has a handful of counts. This sequence joins TRBV4-2 and TRBJ2-3, with 7 bases that match TRBD2. The CDR3 extends over 21 amino acids. V gave up 0 bases and J gave up 1 base; unmatched junction bases: 19. The germline CDR1 and CDR2 sequences are LGHNA and YNFKEQ. CDR3 loop: CASSQEGTYAPGLKGTDTQYF. CDR3 coding DNA: TGTGCCAGCAGCCAAGAAGGGACCTACGCCCCGGGACTAAAAGGCACAGATACGCAGTATTTT.

This clone occurred a few times. The chain links TRBV25-1 to TRBJ2-3, with 9 bases matching TRBD2. Germline trimming cut 2 bases from V and 3 bases from J; bases unmatched to any gene: 6. Germline values: CDR1 MGHDK, CDR2 SYGVNS. This CDR3 region has 16 residues. The CDR3 DNA sequence: TGTGCCAGCAGTGAACATAGCGGGAGTGGGACAGATACGCAGTATTTT. It is translated as CASSEHSGSGTDTQYF. Full variable domain (remainder filled in from reference TRBV25-1 and TRBJ2-3): EADIYQTPRYLVIGTGKKITLECSQTMGHDKMYWYQQDPGMELHLIHYSYGVNSTEKGDLSSESTVSRIRTEHFPLTLESARPSHTSQYLCASSEHSGSGTDTQYFGPGTRLTVL.

The V and J genes are TRBV6-4 and TRBJ2-2, with a weak D call TRBD2 (6 bases). CDR1 is MRHNA and CDR2 is SNTAGT in the germline V gene. The CDR3 is made up of 14 amino acids. The V gene lost 6 bases and the J gene lost 3 bases, with 11 bases spanning the gap. The DNA of the CDR3 is TGTGCCAGCAGAGGAGGGCAGGACACCGGGGAGCTGTTTTTT. The encoded protein is CASRGGQDTGELFF.

The chain joins TRBV4-1 to TRBJ1-4, with TRBD1 matching 8 bases. Losses at the gene ends were 4 bases for V and 5 bases for J; bases not matched to a gene: 3. The CDR3 is made up of 14 amino acids. Germline V gives CDR1 MGHRA, CDR2 YSYEKL. The CDR3 protein is CASSPGQGNEKLFF. DNA of the CDR3: TGCGCCAGCAGCCCCGGACAGGGAAATGAAAAACTGTTTTTT.

This chain joins TRBV28 and TRBJ2-7, with a tentative D call TRBD2 (6 bases). CDR1 and CDR2 from the germline V gene are MDHEN and SYDVKM. This CDR3 is 13 amino acids long. V was trimmed by 3 bases and J by 6 bases, leaving 12 bases between them. CDR3 nucleotide sequence: TGTGCCAGCAGTTTTGGAGGGCTCGGCGAGCAGTACTTC. Its protein product is CASSFGGLGEQYF. The whole variable domain, remainder taken from reference TRBV28 and TRBJ2-7, is DVKVTQSSRYLVKRTGEKVFLECVQDMDHENMFWYRQDPGLGLRLIYFSYDVKMKEKGDIPEGYSVSREKKERFSLILESASTNQTSMYLCASSFGGLGEQYFGPGTRLTVT.

The chain is built from TRBV5-6 and TRBJ2-2; 7 bases line up with TRBD2. Germline-derived CDR1 and CDR2 are SGHDT and YYEEEE. Losses at the gene ends were 0 bases for V and 3 bases for J; bases not matched to a gene: 5. The CDR3 length is 16 residues. The CDR3 DNA is TGTGCCAGCAGCTTGGGGCTAGCGGTTGACACCGGGGAGCTGTTTTTT. Translated, it gives CASSLGLAVDTGELFF.

A word on this clone: This CDR3 is also generated by other DNA sequences in the sample. The rearrangement uses TRBV6-1 and TRBJ1-5, with TRBD1 identical over 9 bases. CDR1 and CDR2 from the germline V gene are MNHNS and SASEGT. The CDR3 is 14 residues long. With 4 bases clipped from V and 6 bases from J, the junction kept 4 bases outside the gene matches. CDR3: CASSVGQGGQPQHF. For the CDR3, the DNA is TGTGCCAGCAGTGTGGGACAGGGAGGTCAGCCCCAGCATTTT.

This sequence joins TRBV15 and TRBJ2-7; D is tentatively TRBD1 or TRBD2 (5 bases each). The CDR3 extends over 14 amino acids. Deletions cut 3 bases from V and 7 bases from J, with 16 bases between. Germline V gene data show CDR1 as LNHNV and CDR2 as YYDKDF (reference sequence). As DNA, the CDR3 is TGTGCCACCAGCAGGAACAGGCCCGAGGGGGAGCAGTACTTC. This gives the protein CATSRNRPEGEQYF.

The chain uses TRBV27 and TRBJ2-1, with TRBD2 matching over 10 bases. This CDR3 spans 14 amino acids. Germline CDR1 and CDR2: MNHEY and SMNVEV (reference sequence). With V trimmed by 6 bases and J by 10 bases, 9 bases remained unmatched. CDR3 DNA sequence: TGTGCCAGCAGCCCAGCGGGAGGGCCATGGGAGCAGTTCTTC. Residues: CASSPAGGPWEQFF.

Points on this clone: At the DNA level, this CDR3 is encoded by other sequences in the same sample as well. The chain uses TRBV19 and TRBJ2-6; D gene uncertain. Germline CDR1 LNHDA, CDR2 SQIVND (reference sequence). V shed 3 bases and J shed 2 bases, with 8 bases lying between them. The CDR3 loop spans 15 amino acids. For the CDR3, the DNA is TGTGCCAGTAGTATCCCTGGGGCTGGGGCCAACGTCCTGACTTTC. This sequence encodes CASSIPGAGANVLTF.

This clone came up many times. V gene TRBV5-1 combines with J gene TRBJ2-5, with TRBD1 matching over 12 bases. In germline, CDR1 is SGHRS, CDR2 YFSETQ. Trimming took 0 bases from V and 1 from J; bases not matched to a gene: 10. The CDR3 contains 19 residues. CDR3 amino acids: CASSLVIGTGGFGQETQYF. CDR3 nucleotide sequence: TGCGCCAGCAGCTTGGTGATCGGGACAGGGGGCTTCGGCCAAGAGACCCAGTACTTC.

This chain connects TRBV11-2 to TRBJ2-5; TRBD1 matches 12 bases. After removal of 3 bases from V and 5 bases from J, the junction contained 7 bases not matched to a gene. This CDR3 is 16 amino acids long. Germline CDR1 and CDR2: SGHAT and FQNNGV. Here the CDR3 reads CASSFRGTGGKETQYF. CDR3 sequence (DNA): TGTGCCAGCAGCTTCCGAGGGACAGGGGGCAAGGAGACCCAGTACTTC.

The rearrangement links TRBV15 to TRBJ2-2; TRBD2 might be the D (5 bases). V was clipped by 3 bases and J by 7 bases, with 6 bases between them. The length of the CDR3 is 12 residues. Germline V CDR1 and CDR2: LNHNV, YYDKDF (reference sequence). CDR3 nucleotide sequence: TGTGCCACCAGCAGCCGGGGCGGGGAGCTGTTTTTT. Translating gives CATSSRGGELFF.

This chain links TRBV6-5 with TRBJ1-2, with no clear D. Between the trimmed V and J ends, which lost 6 bases and 4 bases, there was a span of 15 bases. CDR3 length: 14 amino acids. From germline, CDR1 is MNHEY and CDR2 SVGAGI. The CDR3 DNA is TGTGCCAGCAGCCTTGGCAGCTCAATCTATGGCTACACCTTC. Its translation: CASSLGSSIYGYTF.

The chain joins TRBV28 to TRBJ2-3; TRBD1 or TRBD2 may be the D gene (6 bases each). The CDR3 length is 14 residues. The V and J ends lost 5 bases and 2 bases respectively, with 11 bases between them. From germline, CDR1 is MDHEN and CDR2 SYDVKM. The CDR3 region has the DNA TGTGCCAGCAGTCAAGGGGGACTCACAGATACGCAGTATTTT. As protein: CASSQGGLTDTQYF.

The chain carries TRBV14 and TRBJ1-4; no definite D call. Per germline, CDR1 SGHDN and CDR2 FVKESK. The V end was cut by 0 bases, the J end by 7 bases, with 9 bases between. This CDR3 contains 14 residues. The CDR3 sequence: CASSQESQREKLFF. CDR3 bases: TGTGCCAGCAGCCAAGAGTCACAGCGTGAAAAACTGTTTTTT.

The chain carries TRBV7-2 and TRBJ2-5, with unresolved D. Germline CDR1 and CDR2: SGHTA and FQGNSA. Between the trimmed V and J ends, which lost 0 bases and 5 bases, there was a span of 10 bases. This CDR3 region has 14 residues. CDR3 nucleotide sequence: TGTGCCAGCAGCTTAGCGGGCCTGGGGGAGACCCAGTACTTC. Amino acid sequence: CASSLAGLGETQYF. Full variable domain (rest looked up from reference TRBV7-2 and TRBJ2-5): GAGVSQSPSNKVTEKGKDVELRCDPISGHTALYWYRQSLGQGLEFLIYFQGNSAPDKSGLPSDRFSAERTGGSVSTLTIQRTQQEDSAVYLCASSLAGLGETQYFGPGTRLLVL.